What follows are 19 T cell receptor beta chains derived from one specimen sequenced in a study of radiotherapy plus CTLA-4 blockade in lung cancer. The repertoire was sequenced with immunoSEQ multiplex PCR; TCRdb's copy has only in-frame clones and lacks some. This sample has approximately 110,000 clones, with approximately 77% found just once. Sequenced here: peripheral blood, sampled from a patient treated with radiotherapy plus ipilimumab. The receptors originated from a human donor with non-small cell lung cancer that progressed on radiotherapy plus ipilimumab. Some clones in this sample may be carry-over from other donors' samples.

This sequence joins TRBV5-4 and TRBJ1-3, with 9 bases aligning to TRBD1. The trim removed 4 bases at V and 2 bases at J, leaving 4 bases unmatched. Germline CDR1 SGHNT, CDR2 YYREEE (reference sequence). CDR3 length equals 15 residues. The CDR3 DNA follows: TGTGCCAGCAGCCGAGGGACAGGGCCTGGAAACACCATATATTTT. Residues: CASSRGTGPGNTIYF. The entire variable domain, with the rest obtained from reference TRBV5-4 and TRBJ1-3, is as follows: ETGVTQSPTHLIKTRGQQVTLRCSSQSGHNTVSWYQQALGQGPQFIFQYYREEENGRGNFPPRFSGLQFPNYSSELNVNALELDDSALYLCASSRGTGPGNTIYFGEGSWLTVV.

In DNA form, the CDR3 reads TGTGCCAGCTCCCCCCCGGGGGGCGCGAGCCAGCCCCAGCATTTT. The encoded protein is CASSPPGGASQPQHF. This chain uses TRBV18 with TRBJ1-5, with D possibly TRBD1 on 6 matching bases. V shed 6 bases and J shed 7 bases, with 19 bases lying between them. Germline V gene sequence: CDR1 KGHSH, CDR2 LQKENI. The CDR3 length is 15 residues.

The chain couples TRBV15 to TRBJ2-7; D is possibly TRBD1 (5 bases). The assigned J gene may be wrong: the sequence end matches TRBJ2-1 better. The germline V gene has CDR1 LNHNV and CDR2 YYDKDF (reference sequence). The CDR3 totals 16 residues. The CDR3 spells CATSRELGRPGNEQFF. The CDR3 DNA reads TGTGCCACCAGCAGAGAGTTGGGGCGCCCCGGAAATGAGCAGTTCTTC.

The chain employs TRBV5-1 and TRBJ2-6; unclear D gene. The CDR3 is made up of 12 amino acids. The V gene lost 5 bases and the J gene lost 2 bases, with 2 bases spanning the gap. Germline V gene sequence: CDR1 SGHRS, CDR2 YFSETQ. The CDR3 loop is CASRAGANVLTF. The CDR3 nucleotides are TGCGCCAGCAGAGCTGGGGCCAACGTCCTGACTTTC. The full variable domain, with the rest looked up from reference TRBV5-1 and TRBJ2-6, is KAGVTQTPRYLIKTRGQQVTLSCSPISGHRSVSWYQQTPGQGLQFLFEYFSETQRNKGNFPGRFSGRQFSNSRSEMNVSTLELGDSALYLCASRAGANVLTFGAGSRLTVL.

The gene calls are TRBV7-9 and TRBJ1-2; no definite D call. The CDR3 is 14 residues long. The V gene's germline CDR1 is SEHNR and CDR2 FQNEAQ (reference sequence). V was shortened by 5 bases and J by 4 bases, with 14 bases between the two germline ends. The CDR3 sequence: CASSQVRVGYGYTF. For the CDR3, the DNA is TGTGCCAGCAGCCAAGTAAGGGTAGGCTATGGCTACACCTTC.

CDR3 nucleotide sequence: TGTGCCAGCAGCCCAATCAGGGCGGGTGGCTACACCTTC. Translation: CASSPIRAGGYTF. The J gene is TRBJ1-2, the V gene TRBV7-2; a possible D gene is TRBD1 (5 bases). This CDR3 spans 13 amino acids. V was clipped by 5 bases and J by 7 bases, with 14 bases between them. The germline gives CDR1 SGHTA, CDR2 FQGNSA.

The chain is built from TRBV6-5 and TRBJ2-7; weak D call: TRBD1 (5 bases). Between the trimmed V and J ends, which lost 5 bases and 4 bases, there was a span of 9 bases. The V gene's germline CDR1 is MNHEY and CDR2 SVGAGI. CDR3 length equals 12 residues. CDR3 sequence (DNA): TGTGCCAGCAGTACCAGACAGTACGAGCAGTACTTC. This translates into CASSTRQYEQYF.

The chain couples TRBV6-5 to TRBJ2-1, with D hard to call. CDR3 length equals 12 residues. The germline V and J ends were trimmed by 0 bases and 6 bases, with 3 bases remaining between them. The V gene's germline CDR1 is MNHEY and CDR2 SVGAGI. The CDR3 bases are TGTGCCAGCAGTTACTCGATCAATGAGCAGTTCTTC. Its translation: CASSYSINEQFF.

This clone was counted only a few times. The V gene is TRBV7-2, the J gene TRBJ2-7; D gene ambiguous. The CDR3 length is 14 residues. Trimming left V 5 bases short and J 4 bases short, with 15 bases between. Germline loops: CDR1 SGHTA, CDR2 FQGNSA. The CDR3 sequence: CASSTSGGPYEQYF. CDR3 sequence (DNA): TGTGCCAGCAGCACCTCGGGCGGTCCTTACGAGCAGTACTTC.

The CDR3 DNA reads as TGTGCCAGCAGCGTATTGGGGACTGAAGCTTTCTTT. Protein: CASSVLGTEAFF. The rearrangement links TRBV7-2 to TRBJ1-1; D is ambiguous. Germline-derived CDR1 and CDR2 are SGHTA and FQGNSA. V lost 5 bases and J lost 5, with 9 bases in between. The CDR3 has 12 residues.

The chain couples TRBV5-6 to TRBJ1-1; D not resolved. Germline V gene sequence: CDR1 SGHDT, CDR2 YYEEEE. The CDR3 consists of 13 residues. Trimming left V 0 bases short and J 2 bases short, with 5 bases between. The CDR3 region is CASSLVDNTEAFF. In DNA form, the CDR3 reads TGTGCCAGCAGCTTGGTGGATAACACTGAAGCTTTCTTT.

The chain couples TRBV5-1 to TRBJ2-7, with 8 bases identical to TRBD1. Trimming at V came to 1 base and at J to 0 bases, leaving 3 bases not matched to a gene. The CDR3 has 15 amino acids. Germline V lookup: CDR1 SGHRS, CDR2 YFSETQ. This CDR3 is CASSLRDRSSYEQYF. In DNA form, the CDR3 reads TGCGCCAGCAGCTTGCGGGACAGGAGCTCCTACGAGCAGTACTTC. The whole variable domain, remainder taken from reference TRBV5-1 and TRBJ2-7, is KAGVTQTPRYLIKTRGQQVTLSCSPISGHRSVSWYQQTPGQGLQFLFEYFSETQRNKGNFPGRFSGRQFSNSRSEMNVSTLELGDSALYLCASSLRDRSSYEQYFGPGTRLTVT.

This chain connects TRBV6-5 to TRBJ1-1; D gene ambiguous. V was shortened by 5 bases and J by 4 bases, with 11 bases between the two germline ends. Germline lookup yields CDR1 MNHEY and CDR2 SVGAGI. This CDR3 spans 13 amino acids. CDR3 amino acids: CASSENWGTEAFF. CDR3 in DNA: TGTGCCAGCAGTGAAAATTGGGGCACTGAAGCTTTCTTT.

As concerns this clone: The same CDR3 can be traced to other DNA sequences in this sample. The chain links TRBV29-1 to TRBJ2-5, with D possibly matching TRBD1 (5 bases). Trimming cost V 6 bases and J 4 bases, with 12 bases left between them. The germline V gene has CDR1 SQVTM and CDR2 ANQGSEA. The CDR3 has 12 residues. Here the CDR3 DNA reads TGCAGCGTAACTCGGACAAGAGAGACCCAGTACTTC. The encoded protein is CSVTRTRETQYF.

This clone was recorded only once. CDR3 in DNA: TGTGCCAGCTCGAAGATCGGACAGAGTCTACACTATGGCTACACCTTC. Translating gives CASSKIGQSLHYGYTF. The chain links TRBV7-8 to TRBJ1-2; a weak D match, TRBD1 (6 bases). Per the germline V gene, CDR1 is SGHVS and CDR2 is FQNEAQ. The CDR3 length is 16 residues. V dropped 8 bases and J dropped 3 bases, with 22 bases sitting between them.

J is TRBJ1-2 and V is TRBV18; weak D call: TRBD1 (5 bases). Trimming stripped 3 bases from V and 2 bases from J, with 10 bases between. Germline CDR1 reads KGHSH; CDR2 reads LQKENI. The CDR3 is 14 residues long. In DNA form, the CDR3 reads TGTGCCAGCTCACCCGGGACCGAGAACTATGGCTACACCTTC. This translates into CASSPGTENYGYTF.

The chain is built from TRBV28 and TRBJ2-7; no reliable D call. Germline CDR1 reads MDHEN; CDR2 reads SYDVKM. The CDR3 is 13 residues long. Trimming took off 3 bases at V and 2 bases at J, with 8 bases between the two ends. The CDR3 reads CASSFSPTYEQYF. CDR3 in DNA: TGTGCCAGCAGTTTTTCCCCCACCTACGAGCAGTACTTC.

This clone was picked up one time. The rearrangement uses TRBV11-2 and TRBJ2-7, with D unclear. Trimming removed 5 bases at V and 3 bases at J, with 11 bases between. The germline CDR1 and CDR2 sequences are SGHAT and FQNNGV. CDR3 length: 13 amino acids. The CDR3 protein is CASSVGRLYEQYF. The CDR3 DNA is TGTGCCAGCAGCGTCGGACGACTCTACGAGCAGTACTTC.

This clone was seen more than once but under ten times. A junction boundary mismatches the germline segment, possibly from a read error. The CDR3 DNA reads TGTGCCAGCAGCTCAATGTTGGGGAACGCTGAAGCTTTCTTT. This encodes CASSSMLGNAEAFF. V and J are TRBV7-2 and TRBJ1-1, with D unresolved. The germline V gene encodes CDR1 SGHTA and CDR2 FQGNSA. The CDR3 is 14 amino acids.